This TCR beta chain derives from a study of CD8 T cells in ankylosing spondylitis. Study observations and caveats: Significant enrichment of disease-linked clones was reportedly seen in matched ankylosing spondylitis synovial fluid. A TCR beta motif made of under 10 highly homologous variants seemed typical of ankylosing spondylitis blood.

TCRdb processed the 5' RACE reads anew with MiXCR; each CDR3 protein has one entry. The table shows some 250,000 distinct CDR3 sequences, with around 25% occurring only once. As regards this clonotype: Its specificity is unknown.

Between the trimmed V and J ends, which lost 6 bases and 3 bases, there was a span of 11 bases. The CDR3 loop spans 13 amino acids. The chain couples TRBV12-3 or TRBV12-4 to TRBJ1-2; possibly TRBD1 for D (5 bases). This sequence originates from a male donor with ankylosing spondylitis or in good health (not recorded which). The sample taken for sequencing was blood, either unsorted or a sorted T cell fraction (not recorded which). Here the CDR3 reads CASREGSHYGYTF. The CDR3 nucleotides read TGTGCCAGCAGGGAGGGGTCGCACTATGGCTACACCTTC.